A single sample gave rise to the 21 T cell receptor beta chains below, sequenced in a study of blood T cells in healthy people across ages. Primed by a sample-barcoded 5' primer and a J-beta primer mix, a second PCR proceeded for about 6 to 12 cycles. A single record per CDR3 protein comes from TCRdb applying MiXCR to the 5' RACE reads. The table lists 780,000 or so distinct CDR3 sequences, roughly 50% of them singletons. Specimen: blood. These receptors were collected from a man between 35 and 55 years old in good health.

The V call is TRBV28, the J call TRBJ2-5, with 7 bases identical to TRBD1. The CDR3 extends over 14 amino acids. V was clipped by 7 bases and J by 1 base; unmatched bases: 6. In germline, CDR1 is MDHEN, CDR2 SYDVKM. In DNA, the CDR3 is TGTGCCAGCACTGCACAGGGGTTCCAAGAGACCCAGTACTTC. Its protein product is CASTAQGFQETQYF.

This chain links TRBV9 with TRBJ1-1, with TRBD1 as a possible D gene (6 bases). Between the trimmed V and J ends, which lost 0 bases and 11 bases, there was a span of 14 bases. Per the germline V gene, CDR1 is SGDLS and CDR2 is YYNGEE. CDR3 length: 13 amino acids. For the CDR3, the DNA is TGTGCCAGCAGCGTAGAGGCGACAGGCTTGGCTTTCTTT. Its protein product is CASSVEATGLAFF.

This clonotype was seen a handful of times. V is TRBV20-1 and J is TRBJ2-3, with TRBD2 matching over 8 bases. J gave up 5 bases and V 1 base, and 20 bases lay outside the gene matches. Germline V gives CDR1 DFQATT, CDR2 SNEGSKA (reference sequence). The CDR3 contains 19 residues. The CDR3 loop reads CSARGAERKLAGRQDTQYF. The CDR3 nucleotides read TGCAGTGCTAGAGGTGCCGAACGGAAATTAGCGGGGCGGCAAGATACGCAGTATTTT.

The chain uses TRBV11-2 and TRBJ2-3; 7 bases align to TRBD1. The CDR3 contains 16 residues. Trimming cost V 3 bases and J 2 bases; bases outside gene matches: 8. The germline V gene has CDR1 SGHAT and CDR2 FQNNGV. The CDR3 is CASSFRAGGVTDTQYF. CDR3 DNA sequence: TGTGCCAGCAGCTTTCGTGCAGGGGGTGTCACAGATACGCAGTATTTT.

J is TRBJ1-2 and V is TRBV12-3 or TRBV12-4; possibly TRBD1 for D (6 bases). Trimming took off 7 bases at V and 4 bases at J, with 10 bases between the two ends. The CDR3 loop spans 12 amino acids. CDR3 sequence: CASKRGLYGYTF. CDR3 DNA sequence: TGTGCCAGCAAGCGGGGGCTCTATGGCTACACCTTC.

The chain employs TRBV9 and TRBJ2-7; 11 bases are shared with TRBD2. The CDR3 extends over 15 amino acids. J was trimmed by 7 bases and V by 3 bases; bases with no gene match: 9. The germline CDR1 and CDR2 sequences are SGDLS and YYNGEE. CDR3 sequence: CASSGQTSGAGEQYF. In DNA form, the CDR3 reads TGTGCCAGCAGCGGGCAGACTAGCGGGGCGGGTGAGCAGTACTTC.

The chain combines TRBV14 with TRBJ1-5; the D is unclear. The ends were cut back, 0 bases at V and 5 bases at J, with 17 bases in the middle. Germline V gene data show CDR1 as SGHDN and CDR2 as FVKESK. The CDR3 is 17 amino acids. The DNA for the CDR3 is TGTGCCAGCAGCCAAGATCGTATCCCCTCTCAGCATCAGCCCCAGCATTTT. Translating gives CASSQDRIPSQHQPQHF.

This clonotype has more than one count but fewer than ten. The chain recombines TRBV3-1 with TRBJ2-3; the D gene could be TRBD1 or TRBD2 (5 bases each). The CDR3 consists of 13 residues. Deletions cut 3 bases from V and 3 bases from J, with 7 bases between. Germline V gene data show CDR1 as LGHDT and CDR2 as YNNKEL (reference sequence). CDR3 protein: CASSQGETDTQYF. The CDR3 nucleotides are TGTGCCAGCAGCCAGGGGGAAACAGATACGCAGTATTTT.

This chain uses TRBV5-1 with TRBJ1-4; 9 bases agree with TRBD1. V shed 6 bases, J shed 8 bases, and the junction held 11 bases outside the gene matches. The CDR3 covers 15 residues. Per the germline V gene, CDR1 is SGHRS and CDR2 is YFSETQ. The CDR3 region has the DNA TGCGCCAGCACGGGACAGGGAACGCCGGAAGAAAAACTGTTTTTT. It translates to CASTGQGTPEEKLFF.

J is TRBJ1-6 and V is TRBV20-1, with D possibly matching TRBD1 (6 bases). The CDR3 contains 14 residues. The V and J ends lost 1 base and 6 bases respectively, with 10 bases between them. CDR1 is DFQATT and CDR2 is SNEGSKA in the germline V gene (reference sequence). The chain's CDR3 is CSARGDTSNSPLHF. In DNA form, the CDR3 reads TGCAGTGCTAGAGGGGACACATCTAATTCACCCCTCCACTTT.

This chain links TRBV20-1 with TRBJ1-1; D is perhaps TRBD1 (5 bases). This CDR3 contains 15 residues. V was pared by 6 bases and J by 2 bases, with 19 bases between. Germline loops: CDR1 DFQATT, CDR2 SNEGSKA (reference sequence). CDR3 amino acids: CSALDPGSANTEAFF. CDR3 DNA sequence: TGCAGTGCCTTAGACCCAGGGTCAGCCAACACTGAAGCTTTCTTT.

J is TRBJ2-5 and V is TRBV18; 9 bases line up with TRBD2. The CDR3 consists of 16 residues. CDR1 is KGHSH, CDR2 LQKENI, per germline. The V gene end was trimmed by 2 bases and the J gene end by 3 bases; junction bases not matched to a gene: 7. CDR3 loop: CASSPSIAGAEETQYF. The CDR3 DNA is TGTGCCAGCTCACCATCCATAGCGGGAGCTGAAGAGACCCAGTACTTC.

V and J are TRBV5-1 and TRBJ2-2; D is possibly TRBD2 (5 bases). V was cut by 1 base and J by 6 bases, with 10 bases left in between. Germline lookup yields CDR1 SGHRS and CDR2 YFSETQ. The CDR3 length is 14 residues. The CDR3 spells CASSLPGGPGELFF. The CDR3 nucleotides are TGCGCCAGCAGCTTGCCAGGAGGACCCGGGGAGCTGTTTTTT.

The rearrangement joins TRBV6-6 to TRBJ1-5; 7 nucleotides agree with TRBD1. From germline, CDR1 is MNHNY and CDR2 SVGAGI (reference sequence). The CDR3 totals 12 residues. With 8 bases clipped from V and 10 bases from J, the junction kept 8 bases outside the gene matches. CDR3 amino acids: CASSGTVIPQHF. DNA for the CDR3: TGTGCCAGCTCAGGGACAGTCATACCCCAGCATTTT.

The chain employs TRBV29-1 and TRBJ2-2; a weak D match, TRBD2 (6 bases). The germline V and J ends were trimmed by 4 bases and 6 bases, with 12 bases remaining between them. The germline V gene encodes CDR1 SQVTM and CDR2 ANQGSEA. The length of the CDR3 is 13 residues. The CDR3 sequence: CSVGLLAPGELFF. The CDR3, as DNA: TGCAGCGTTGGGTTACTAGCTCCCGGGGAGCTGTTTTTT.

The CDR3 DNA sequence: TGTGCCAGCACGCGGGGGGGTCCCTACAATGAGCAGTTCTTC. Amino acid sequence: CASTRGGPYNEQFF. The chain employs TRBV9 and TRBJ2-1; 9 bases match TRBD2. There are 14 residues in the CDR3. The V and J ends lost 6 bases and 2 bases, in that order; junction bases with no gene match: 3. Per the germline V gene, CDR1 is SGDLS and CDR2 is YYNGEE.

J is TRBJ2-3 and V is TRBV7-2; 7 bases agree with TRBD2. Germline-derived CDR1 and CDR2 are SGHTA and FQGNSA. The CDR3 loop spans 16 amino acids. The junction had 11 bases not matched to a gene; V was cut back by 0 bases and J by 8 bases. The CDR3, as DNA: TGTGCCAGCAGCTTAGCCTCGGGGTCCTCGGGGGGTACGCAGTATTTT. Protein product: CASSLASGSSGGTQYF.

This chain joins TRBV29-1 and TRBJ2-1; 10 bases line up with TRBD2. This CDR3 has 17 residues. V was pared by 3 bases and J by 6 bases, with 14 bases of the junction left unmatched. CDR1 is SQVTM, CDR2 ANQGSEA, per germline. The CDR3 DNA reads as TGCAGCGTTGACGCTACCGACAGCGGGGGGGGGCTCAATGAGCAGTTCTTC. Its translation: CSVDATDSGGGLNEQFF.

The genes are TRBV10-3 and TRBJ2-7; the match to TRBD1 covers 9 bases. Germline V gives CDR1 ENHRY, CDR2 SYGVKD. V shed 3 bases and J 2 bases; nucleotides not matched to a gene: 17. CDR3 length: 19 residues. CDR3 DNA sequence: TGTGCCATCAGTGATTGCTTGGGACAGGGAGGGCTAGATGCCTACGAGCAGTACTTC. It encodes CAISDCLGQGGLDAYEQYF.

The chain links TRBV7-9 to TRBJ2-7; D may be TRBD2 (5 bases). The V gene lost 5 bases and the J gene lost 4 bases, with 24 bases spanning the gap. The CDR3 contains 17 residues. Germline V gene sequence: CDR1 SEHNR, CDR2 FQNEAQ (reference sequence). CDR3 residues: CASSPTAAVRLVYEQYF. The CDR3 nucleotides read TGTGCCAGCAGCCCCACAGCGGCGGTTCGTCTTGTATACGAGCAGTACTTC. The whole variable domain, filled in from reference TRBV7-9 and TRBJ2-7, reads DTGVSQNPRHKITKRGQNVTFRCDPISEHNRLYWYRQTLGQGPEFLTYFQNEAQLEKSRLLSDRFSAERPKGSFSTLEIQRTEQGDSAMYLCASSPTAAVRLVYEQYFGPGTRLTVT.

V and J are TRBV6-1 and TRBJ1-5; D is unclear. The CDR3 contains 15 residues. Germline V gene data show CDR1 as MNHNS and CDR2 as SASEGT. Trimming took off 4 bases at V and 0 bases at J, with 10 bases between the two ends. The CDR3 region has the DNA TGTGCCAGCAGTGCTAACAGCTATAGCAATCAGCCCCAGCATTTT. Translation: CASSANSYSNQPQHF.